Listed below are T cell receptor beta chains from one sample, sequenced in a study of early T cells in non-severe SARS-CoV-2 infection. In TCRdb, the 5' RACE reads were re-called with MiXCR into one record per CDR3 protein. The table lists about 64,000 distinct CDR3 sequences, roughly 18% of them singletons. This sample comprised whole blood, obtained at baseline. These receptors came from an adult who was a healthcare worker with PCR-confirmed SARS-CoV-2 infection or an uninfected control (not recorded which). The CDR3 runs from the conserved cysteine through the conserved F or W. The D gene is left open where the match is weak. A clone size is listed for some rows: how often the clone was seen (once, few, many), or a class if it is expanded.

cdr3_nt,cdr3_aa,d_call,j_call,clone_size,v_call
TGTGCCAGCAGCTTAGCTAGTTCGGGACTAGCGGACCAAGAGACCCAGTACTTC,CASSLASSGLADQETQYF,TRBD2,TRBJ2-5,many,TRBV11-2
TGCAGTGCTAGAGAGTTCGGGGGTATGAACACTGAAGCTTTCTTT,CSAREFGGMNTEAFF,.,TRBJ1-1,.,TRBV20-1
TGCGCCAGCAGCAAACTAGCGGAACCCCGGGAGACCCAGTACTTC,CASSKLAEPRETQYF,TRBD2,TRBJ2-5,.,TRBV5-1
TGTGCCAGCAGAACAGGGGGCTTAGATACGCAGTATTTT,CASRTGGLDTQYF,TRBD1,TRBJ2-3,many,TRBV28
TGTGCCAGCAGCATACGTATAGCGGGACGTAATACGCAGTATTTT,CASSIRIAGRNTQYF,TRBD2,TRBJ2-3,.,TRBV7-9
TGTGCCAGCAGCCTGACCTTTGGATCCCCTAATTCACCCCTCCACTTT,CASSLTFGSPNSPLHF,.,TRBJ1-6,.,TRBV14
TGTGCCTGGATGGACGGGAACTATGGCTACACCTTC,CAWMDGNYGYTF,.,TRBJ1-2,.,TRBV30
TGTGCCAGCAGTTTCCGGGACAGGGGAAGCTTTGGCTACACCTTC,CASSFRDRGSFGYTF,TRBD1,TRBJ1-2,few,TRBV6-5
TGTGCCAGCACAACGGACAGGGGGCGTCATGAAAAACTGTTTTTT,CASTTDRGRHEKLFF,TRBD1,TRBJ1-4,.,TRBV11-2
TGTGCCAGCAGTTTAAGGGCAGGTGGACCCTACGAGCAGTACTTC,CASSLRAGGPYEQYF,.,TRBJ2-7,.,TRBV12-3/TRBV12-4
TGTGCCAGCAGTTGGACAGGGAGAACTGAAGCTTTCTTT,CASSWTGRTEAFF,TRBD1,TRBJ1-1,.,TRBV27
TGCAGTGCTAGAGAGCGCCGGAATGAGCAGTTCTTC,CSARERRNEQFF,.,TRBJ2-1,few,TRBV20-1
TGCGCCAGCAGTAACGGACAGGGCGAAGCTTTCTTT,CASSNGQGEAFF,TRBD1,TRBJ1-1,.,TRBV10-1
TGTGCCAGCAGTCCGGGACTCCCCCGGGGGCCTTCCTACGAGCAGTACTTC,CASSPGLPRGPSYEQYF,.,TRBJ2-7,.,TRBV9
TGCGCCAGCAGCAGCCAAGCAGGGCAGCCCCAGCATTTT,CASSSQAGQPQHF,.,TRBJ1-5,.,TRBV5-1
TGTGCCAGCGGAAAGACAGGGATTATCACTGAAGCTTTCTTT,CASGKTGIITEAFF,TRBD1,TRBJ1-1,.,TRBV7-2
TGCGCCAGCAGCCCCCAGGAGGGGAGGGTGAACACTGAAGCTTTCTTT,CASSPQEGRVNTEAFF,.,TRBJ1-1,many,TRBV4-1
TGTGCCAGCAGTTACGGCCCAAGTCTCCGCAATGAAAAACTGTTTTTT,CASSYGPSLRNEKLFF,.,TRBJ1-4,.,TRBV6-2/TRBV6-3
TGTGCCAGTACCCAATCGACACAGAACACTGAAGCTTTCTTT,CASTQSTQNTEAFF,.,TRBJ1-1,many,TRBV19
TGTGCCAGCAGTTACAGTTTGACCCAGTACTTC,CASSYSLTQYF,.,TRBJ2-5,.,TRBV6-5
TGTGCCAGCAGCTCTGTTGCGGGAGGGCCCTCCTACGAGCAGTACTTC,CASSSVAGGPSYEQYF,TRBD2,TRBJ2-7,.,TRBV11-2
TGTGCCAGCTCGACAGCGTCTAAAGCCAAAAACATTCAGTACTTC,CASSTASKAKNIQYF,.,TRBJ2-4,.,TRBV18
TGTGCCAGCAGCCGACTAGCGGGAACAGCCAAAAACATTCAGTACTTC,CASSRLAGTAKNIQYF,TRBD2,TRBJ2-4,few,TRBV3-1
TGTGCCAGCAGTCCCCCCGGGTGGGACACTGAAGCTTTCTTT,CASSPPGWDTEAFF,.,TRBJ1-1,.,TRBV6-5
TGTGCCAGCTCCCCGGGACTAGCGGGGGGGAGCACAGATACGCAGTATTTT,CASSPGLAGGSTDTQYF,TRBD2,TRBJ2-3,many,TRBV7-2
TGTGCCAGTAGTATAGTGGTACATAGCAATCAGCCCCAGCATTTT,CASSIVVHSNQPQHF,.,TRBJ1-5,.,TRBV19
TGTGCCAGCAGCGGATTGGGTTCACCCCTCCACTTT,CASSGLGSPLHF,.,TRBJ1-6,.,TRBV9
TGTGCCAGCAGCGGGACTAACACAGATACGCAGTATTTT,CASSGTNTDTQYF,.,TRBJ2-3,.,TRBV9
TGTGCCTGGAGTAGGACAGCTAATCAGCCCCAGCATTTT,CAWSRTANQPQHF,.,TRBJ1-5,few,TRBV30
TGTGCCAGCAGCATTCGCGGCTCCTATAATTCACCCCTCCACTTT,CASSIRGSYNSPLHF,.,TRBJ1-6,.,TRBV5-4
TGTGCCAGCAGTCGACAAGTTAGGTTGGGGGATACGCAGTATTTT,CASSRQVRLGDTQYF,.,TRBJ2-3,few,TRBV6-1
TGTGCCAGCAGTCGACAGGGTCCCTACGAGCAGTACTTC,CASSRQGPYEQYF,TRBD1,TRBJ2-7,.,TRBV28
TGCGCCAGCAGCCAAGTAACAGGGGGTGGGTACGAGCAGTACTTC,CASSQVTGGGYEQYF,TRBD1,TRBJ2-7,many,TRBV4-1
TGTGCCAGCAGTGAAACAACCCCGGGACAGGGTTTGGATACGCAGTATTTT,CASSETTPGQGLDTQYF,TRBD1,TRBJ2-3,.,TRBV28
TGTGCCAGCGAAGATTCAGGGAGGACTGAAGCTTTCTTT,CASEDSGRTEAFF,.,TRBJ1-1,.,TRBV27
TGCGCCAGCAGCTTGACCGGGACAGGGGAAGAGACCCAGTACTTC,CASSLTGTGEETQYF,TRBD1,TRBJ2-5,.,TRBV5-1
TGCGCCAGCAGCCAAGATACCGCGGTCTACAATGAGCAGTTCTTC,CASSQDTAVYNEQFF,.,TRBJ2-1,many,TRBV4-3
TGTGCCAGCAGCCCTTCTTTTTTCGCCAGTCAGGATCAGCCCCAGCATTTT,CASSPSFFASQDQPQHF,.,TRBJ1-5,few,TRBV6-5
TGCGCCAGCAGCCAAGATTGGGGGAGTCGCGACAATGAGCAGTTCTTC,CASSQDWGSRDNEQFF,.,TRBJ2-1,few,TRBV4-3
TGCAGTGCAGAGAATGGCTACACCTTC,CSAENGYTF,.,TRBJ1-2,.,TRBV20-1
TGTGCCAGTAGGACGGTTTATCAGCCCCAGCATTTT,CASRTVYQPQHF,.,TRBJ1-5,many,TRBV19
TGTGCCAGCAGTCCGTCGGGGGGCCGGGGCGAGCAGTACTTC,CASSPSGGRGEQYF,.,TRBJ2-7,.,TRBV11-2
TGTGCCAGCAGTGACAGGGTTTCACCCCTCCACTTT,CASSDRVSPLHF,TRBD1,TRBJ1-6,.,TRBV6-2/TRBV6-3
TGTGCCAGCAGTGGGACCATCACCGGGGAGCTGTTTTTT,CASSGTITGELFF,.,TRBJ2-2,.,TRBV5-4
TGTGCCAGCAGCCATGGACTAGCGGGAAACGAGCAGTACTTC,CASSHGLAGNEQYF,TRBD2,TRBJ2-7,.,TRBV3-1
TGTGCCAGCAGTACTATTCCGGGACAGGGGCCCTACGAGCAGTACTTC,CASSTIPGQGPYEQYF,TRBD1,TRBJ2-7,few,TRBV7-9
TGTGCCAGCAGTCAAGGGGCGGGACCTAGCACAGATACGCAGTATTTT,CASSQGAGPSTDTQYF,.,TRBJ2-3,few,TRBV2